One sample yielded the 3 T cell receptor beta chains listed below, sequenced in a study of Ad26.COV2.S vaccination and SARS-CoV-2 variants. Profiling relied on immunoSEQ multiplex PCR, and the TCRdb table lists in-frame clones only, not all of them. This table has about half a million clones, roughly 87% appearing once. Indicated treatment: roughly 19 received Ad26.COV2.S at low or high dose, single or two shots; a few received placebo; per-sample allocation not given. Specimen acquisition occurred on day 63 following the initial vaccine or placebo injection. The sequencing used peripheral blood, collected in a trial of Ad26.COV2.S vaccine versus placebo. The receptors come from a person aged 18-60 years who received the Ad26.COV2.S COVID-19 vaccine or a placebo.

The chain couples TRBV29-1 to TRBJ2-7, with D possibly matching TRBD2 (5 bases). CDR1 and CDR2 from the germline V gene are SQVTM and ANQGSEA. The CDR3 runs to 12 residues. The V and J ends lost 4 bases and 5 bases respectively, with 12 bases between them. The CDR3 nucleotides read TGCAGCGTTGTATCCGGGGTCAACGAGCAGTACTTC. Its translation: CSVVSGVNEQYF.

The genes are TRBV6-5 and TRBJ1-3; D uncertain. Trimming removed 0 bases from V and 1 base from J, with 7 bases in between. Germline-derived CDR1 and CDR2 are MNHEY and SVGAGI. CDR3 length: 15 amino acids. The CDR3 loop is CASSYSGKSGNTIYF. In DNA, the CDR3 is TGTGCCAGCAGTTACTCGGGGAAATCTGGAAACACCATATATTTT.

The chain couples TRBV20-1 to TRBJ1-5, with 8 positions matching TRBD1. Germline CDR1 DFQATT, CDR2 SNEGSKA (reference sequence). Trimming removed 3 bases from V and 7 bases from J; junction bases left unmatched: 11. The CDR3 is made up of 15 amino acids. In nucleotides, the CDR3 is TGCAGTGCTAGTCCCGCAGGGGGCGCGGGACAGCCCCAGCATTTT. This translates into CSASPAGGAGQPQHF.